The sequence of this TCR beta chain was determined in a study of T cells in Graves' hyperthyroidism and ophthalmopathy. Regions amplified from RNA transcripts were the TCR beta CDR3 regions. During a first-round RT-PCR of the TCR CDR3, the HTBI primer set was used. TCRdb processed the multiplex PCR reads anew with MiXCR; each CDR3 protein has one entry. There are 400,000 to 550,000 distinct CDR3 sequences in the sample; under 15% occur only once, and roughly 17% lies in the top ten. The ends were cut back, 6 bases at V and 7 bases at J, with 17 bases in the middle. CDR3 length: 13 residues. Looked up from germline, CDR1 is DFQATT and CDR2 is SNEGSKA (reference sequence).

Sequencing used blood. The origin of this receptor is a woman between 18 and 29 years old with Graves' hyperthyroidism. This chain joins TRBV20-1 and TRBJ2-3; D may correspond to TRBD1 or TRBD2 (5 bases each). The CDR3, as DNA: TGCAGTGCCGATTCAGGGAGCACGTATACGCAGTATTTT. It is translated as CSADSGSTYTQYF.